The 24 T cell receptor beta chains below come from one sample, sequenced in a study. TCRdb independently ran MiXCR on the 5' RACE reads; one entry per CDR3 protein. The sample lists about 10,000 distinct CDR3 sequences; 27% were seen once. Sequencing was performed on naive CD4+ T cells sorted from a lymph node. Subset: naive CD4+ T cells, CD4+CD45RA+CD25-. The receptors derive from a female donor with breast cancer.

This clonotype is labeled as medium-sized. The rearrangement joins TRBV5-1 to TRBJ2-2; D perhaps matches TRBD2 (5 bases). This CDR3 spans 13 amino acids. Between the trimmed V and J ends, which lost 9 bases and 4 bases, there was a span of 13 bases. Germline V gene data show CDR1 as SGHRS and CDR2 as YFSETQ. The CDR3 sequence: CATRRGPTGELFF. The CDR3 nucleotides read TGCGCCACTCGAAGAGGGCCCACCGGGGAGCTGTTTTTT.

This clonotype is categorized as medium-sized. The genes are TRBV29-1 and TRBJ1-4, with TRBD1 matching 11 bases. Germline values: CDR1 SQVTM, CDR2 ANQGSEA. V lost 6 bases and J lost 8; bases outside the gene matches: 14. The CDR3 runs to 16 residues. CDR3: CSVGRDRGVSLEKLFF. DNA for the CDR3: TGCAGCGTGGGAAGGGACAGGGGGGTATCGCTAGAAAAACTGTTTTTT.

The sample holds many counts of this clonotype. Here the CDR3 omits its conserved ending phenylalanine or tryptophan, so a read error is the likely source. This sequence joins TRBV5-1 and TRBJ1-1; 12 nucleotides align to TRBD1. This CDR3 contains 16 residues. Trimming took 4 bases from V and 3 from J; bases not matched to a gene: 7. CDR1 and CDR2 (germline): SGHRS, YFSETQ. The CDR3 coding sequence is TGCGCCAGCAGCACGGGACAGGGGGCGAGGTACACTGAAGCTTTCCTT. As protein: CASSTGQGARYTEAFL.

This clonotype was counted a few times. CDR3 bases: TGTGCCTGGAGCCACACGGGCACTGAAGCTTTCTTT. It specifies CAWSHTGTEAFF. V usage is TRBV30 and J usage is TRBJ1-1, with D hard to call. The CDR3 has 12 amino acids. The ends were cut back, 3 bases at V and 4 bases at J, with 9 bases in the middle. Per germline, CDR1 GTSNPN and CDR2 SVGIG (reference sequence). The entire variable domain, with the rest obtained from reference TRBV30 and TRBJ1-1, is as follows: SQTIHQWPATLVQPVGSPLSLECTVEGTSNPNLYWYRQAAGRGLQLLFYSVGIGQISSEVPQNLSASRPQDRQFILSSKKLLLSDSGFYLCAWSHTGTEAFFGQGTRLTVV.

This clonotype has a count of ten or more. The CDR3 protein is CASSPRLAGLDTQYF. CDR3 nucleotides: TGTGCCAGCAGCCCCAGACTAGCGGGGCTGGATACGCAGTATTTT. The V gene is TRBV5-4, the J gene TRBJ2-3; 11 bases agree with TRBD2. The V and J ends lost 4 bases and 6 bases, in that order; junction bases with no gene match: 7. Germline V CDR1 and CDR2: SGHNT, YYREEE (reference sequence). The CDR3 spans 15 residues. The variable domain in full, completed from reference TRBV5-4 and TRBJ2-3, reads ETGVTQSPTHLIKTRGQQVTLRCSSQSGHNTVSWYQQALGQGPQFIFQYYREEENGRGNFPPRFSGLQFPNYSSELNVNALELDDSALYLCASSPRLAGLDTQYFGPGTRLTVL.

This clonotype is labeled medium-sized. The CDR3 is CASSQEGGRSNQPQHF. CDR3 DNA: TGCGCCAGCAGCCAAGAGGGGGGAAGGAGCAATCAGCCCCAGCATTTT. The chain recombines TRBV4-1 with TRBJ1-5; a possible D gene is TRBD1 (5 bases). The CDR3 is 16 amino acids. Germline V lookup: CDR1 MGHRA, CDR2 YSYEKL. Trimming shortened V by 0 bases and J by 1 base, and 10 bases separated the two germline ends.

The chain joins TRBV24-1 to TRBJ2-1; the D gene is possibly TRBD2 (6 bases). Germline CDR1 and CDR2: KGHDR and SFDVKD. This CDR3 spans 13 amino acids. V dropped 3 bases and J dropped 12 bases, with 14 bases sitting between them. The CDR3, as DNA: TGTGCCACCAGTGATACCGAGGACGGGAGGCAGTTCTTC. Its protein product is CATSDTEDGRQFF.

This clonotype appeared many times. The chain links TRBV6-5 to TRBJ1-4, with a tentative D call TRBD1 (5 bases). Germline CDR1 is MNHEY and CDR2 is SVGAGI. The V and J ends lost 5 bases and 6 bases respectively, with 13 bases between them. The CDR3 has 14 residues. The CDR3 here is CASSAGWGDEKLFF. The CDR3 DNA follows: TGTGCCAGCAGTGCCGGGTGGGGGGATGAAAAACTGTTTTTT.

This clonotype turned up a few times. This chain links TRBV27 with TRBJ1-6; a weak D match, TRBD1 (6 bases). Germline V gene lookup returns CDR1 MNHEY and CDR2 SMNVEV (reference sequence). The CDR3 is made up of 15 amino acids. Between the trimmed V and J ends, which lost 0 bases and 5 bases, there was a span of 8 bases. CDR3 nucleotide sequence: TGTGCCAGCAGTTTATCGGACAGAGATAATTCACCCCTCCACTTT. Amino acids: CASSLSDRDNSPLHF.

This clonotype has a count of ten or more. The chain recombines TRBV7-9 with TRBJ2-1; D assignment may be TRBD1 or TRBD2 (5 bases each). Trimming pared 2 bases from V and 3 bases from J, leaving 8 bases between. Germline CDR1 is SEHNR and CDR2 is FQNEAQ (reference sequence). The CDR3 spans 14 residues. The DNA of the CDR3 is TGTGCCAGCAGCTTACGTGGGGGCTACAATGAGCAGTTCTTC. Translated: CASSLRGGYNEQFF.

Sample share makes this clonotype medium-sized (0.01 to 0.1%). This chain links TRBV20-1 with TRBJ1-2, with D maybe TRBD1 (5 bases). This CDR3 contains 15 residues. V was clipped by 0 bases and J by 4 bases, with 15 bases between them. CDR1 and CDR2 (germline): DFQATT, SNEGSKA (reference sequence). The chain's CDR3 is CSAREGQGRIYGYTF. The CDR3 coding sequence is TGCAGTGCTAGAGAGGGCCAGGGAAGGATCTATGGCTACACCTTC.

By share, this clonotype counts as medium-sized. The chain joins TRBV9 to TRBJ2-3, with 8 bases fitting TRBD1. This CDR3 is built from 15 residues. J lost 3 bases, V lost 3 bases, and 6 bases had no gene match. Germline V gene lookup returns CDR1 SGDLS and CDR2 YYNGEE. CDR3 protein: CASSGRQGWTDTQYF. The CDR3 DNA is TGTGCCAGCAGCGGAAGACAGGGGTGGACAGATACGCAGTATTTT.

This clonotype rates as medium-sized. The J gene is TRBJ2-3, the V gene TRBV5-6, with D hard to call. The germline gives CDR1 SGHDT, CDR2 YYEEEE. The V end was cut by 3 bases, the J end by 4 bases, with 9 bases between. The CDR3 is 13 residues long. CDR3 sequence: CASSSLGADTQYF. The CDR3 DNA sequence: TGTGCCAGCAGCTCCTTGGGTGCAGATACGCAGTATTTT. The full variable domain, its missing parts supplied by reference TRBV5-6 and TRBJ2-3, is DAGVTQSPTHLIKTRGQQVTLRCSPKSGHDTVSWYQQALGQGPQFIFQYYEEEERQRGNFPDRFSGHQFPNYSSELNVNALLLGDSALYLCASSSLGADTQYFGPGTRLTVL.

This clonotype was picked up many times. The chain carries TRBV7-9 and TRBJ2-1; no clear D. CDR1 is SEHNR, CDR2 FQNEAQ, per germline (reference sequence). The V end was cut by 6 bases, the J end by 1 base, with 13 bases between. CDR3 length: 15 amino acids. The DNA of the CDR3 is TGTGCCAGCAGGGAGCTGATCGGGTCCTACAATGAGCAGTTCTTC. Encoded protein: CASRELIGSYNEQFF.

Note on this clonotype: A single base separates this from a much larger clone, so it may be a read error. Here the CDR3 omits its conserved ending phenylalanine or tryptophan, so a read error is the likely source. The chain carries TRBV5-1 and TRBJ1-1; maybe TRBD1 (5 bases). V lost 0 bases and J 1 base, leaving 7 bases between the germline ends. Germline V gives CDR1 SGHRS, CDR2 YFSETQ. The CDR3 runs to 14 residues. CDR3 region: CASSLGGTNTEAFL. The CDR3 DNA is TGCGCCAGCAGCTTGGGGGGCACGAACACTGAAGCTTTCCTT.

This clonotype has ten or more counts. This chain connects TRBV24-1 to TRBJ2-6; D is undetermined. The length of the CDR3 is 16 residues. CDR1 and CDR2 from the germline V gene are KGHDR and SFDVKD. The V and J ends lost 5 bases and 0 bases respectively, with 10 bases between them. CDR3 in amino acids: CATSGSLSSGANVLTF. CDR3 in DNA: TGTGCCACCAGTGGGTCGCTTAGCTCTGGGGCCAACGTCCTGACTTTC.

This clonotype occurred many times. The gene calls are TRBV7-2 and TRBJ2-1; D is uncertain. Germline CDR1 SGHTA, CDR2 FQGNSA. Trimming stripped 3 bases from V and 5 bases from J, with 11 bases between. CDR3 length: 14 residues. The CDR3 loop is CASSFRSNDNEQFF. The CDR3 DNA follows: TGTGCCAGCAGCTTTAGATCAAATGACAATGAGCAGTTCTTC.

The V gene is TRBV5-1, the J gene TRBJ2-3; 10 nucleotides align to TRBD2. The CDR3 covers 15 residues. With V trimmed by 0 bases and J by 4 bases, 2 bases remained unmatched. The germline CDR1 and CDR2 sequences are SGHRS and YFSETQ. CDR3 loop: CASSLASGSADTQYF. As DNA, the CDR3 is TGCGCCAGCAGCTTGGCTAGCGGGAGCGCAGATACGCAGTATTTT.

Comment on this clonotype: An end of the junction does not agree with germline; a read error may underlie this. J is TRBJ2-2 and V is TRBV6-4, with a tentative D call TRBD1 (6 bases). CDR1 is MRHNA and CDR2 is SNTAGT in the germline V gene. This CDR3 has 16 amino acids. CDR3 nucleotides: TGTGCCAGCAGTGACAGCCGGACAGACGGGGCCGGGGAGCCGTTTTTT. The encoded protein is CASSDSRTDGAGEPFF.

A few counts support this clonotype. This chain connects TRBV6-5 to TRBJ2-1, with TRBD1 matching over 7 bases. The CDR3 runs to 15 residues. Losses at the gene ends were 0 bases for V and 7 bases for J; bases not matched to a gene: 6. Germline CDR1 reads MNHEY; CDR2 reads SVGAGI. The CDR3 DNA is TGTGCCAGCAGTTACTCGAGGGGGCTGGGTAATGAGCAGTTCTTC. It yields the protein CASSYSRGLGNEQFF.

This clonotype rates as medium-sized. The chain recombines TRBV14 with TRBJ2-1, with D possibly being TRBD2 (5 bases). The CDR3 loop spans 18 amino acids. The V and J ends lost 0 bases and 0 bases respectively, with 15 bases between them. Germline-derived CDR1 and CDR2 are SGHDN and FVKESK. Here the CDR3 reads CASSQDLRTWSSYNEQFF. The CDR3 coding sequence is TGTGCCAGCAGCCAAGATCTACGGACTTGGAGCTCCTACAATGAGCAGTTCTTC.

This clonotype is labeled as medium-sized (0.01 to 0.1%). The chain links TRBV19 to TRBJ2-1; the match to TRBD2 covers 11 bases. With 3 bases clipped from V and 3 bases from J, the junction kept 7 bases outside the gene matches. The CDR3 is made up of 17 amino acids. Looked up from germline, CDR1 is LNHDA and CDR2 is SQIVND (reference sequence). The CDR3 sequence is CASSIKGLAAHYNEQFF. The CDR3 DNA sequence: TGTGCCAGTAGTATCAAGGGACTAGCGGCACACTACAATGAGCAGTTCTTC.

The V call is TRBV5-1, the J call TRBJ2-1, with TRBD2 identical over 9 bases. Germline trimming cut 0 bases from V and 1 base from J; bases unmatched to any gene: 5. The CDR3 consists of 17 residues. The germline CDR1 and CDR2 sequences are SGHRS and YFSETQ. The CDR3 nucleotides are TGCGCCAGCAGCTTGGGACGAGCGGGAGGTTCCTACAATGAGCAGTTCTTC. Residues: CASSLGRAGGSYNEQFF. Variable domain in full (rest from reference TRBV5-1 and TRBJ2-1): KAGVTQTPRYLIKTRGQQVTLSCSPISGHRSVSWYQQTPGQGLQFLFEYFSETQRNKGNFPGRFSGRQFSNSRSEMNVSTLELGDSALYLCASSLGRAGGSYNEQFFGPGTRLTVL.

This clonotype is categorized as medium-sized (0.01 to 0.1%). CDR3 in amino acids: CASSLPRESSYEQYF. The DNA of the CDR3 is TGCGCCAGCAGCCTCCCTCGGGAATCCTCCTACGAGCAGTACTTC. The chain uses TRBV5-1 and TRBJ2-7, with D tentatively TRBD2 (5 bases). Germline loops: CDR1 SGHRS, CDR2 YFSETQ. This CDR3 has 15 residues. Trimming removed 4 bases at V and 0 bases at J, with 14 bases between.